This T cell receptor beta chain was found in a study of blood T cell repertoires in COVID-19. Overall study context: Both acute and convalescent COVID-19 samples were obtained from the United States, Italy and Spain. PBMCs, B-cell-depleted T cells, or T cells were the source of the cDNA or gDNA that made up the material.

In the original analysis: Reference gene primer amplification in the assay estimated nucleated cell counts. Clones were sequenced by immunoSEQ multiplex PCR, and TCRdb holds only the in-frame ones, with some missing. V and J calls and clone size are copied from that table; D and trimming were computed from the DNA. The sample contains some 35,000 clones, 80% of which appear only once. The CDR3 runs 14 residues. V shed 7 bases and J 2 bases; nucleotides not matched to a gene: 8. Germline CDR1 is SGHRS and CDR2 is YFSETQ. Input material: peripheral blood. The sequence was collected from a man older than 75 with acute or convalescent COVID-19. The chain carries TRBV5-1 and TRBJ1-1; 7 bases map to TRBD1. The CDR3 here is CASARTGINTEAFF. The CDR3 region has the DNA TGCGCCAGCGCCCGGACAGGAATAAACACTGAAGCTTTCTTT.